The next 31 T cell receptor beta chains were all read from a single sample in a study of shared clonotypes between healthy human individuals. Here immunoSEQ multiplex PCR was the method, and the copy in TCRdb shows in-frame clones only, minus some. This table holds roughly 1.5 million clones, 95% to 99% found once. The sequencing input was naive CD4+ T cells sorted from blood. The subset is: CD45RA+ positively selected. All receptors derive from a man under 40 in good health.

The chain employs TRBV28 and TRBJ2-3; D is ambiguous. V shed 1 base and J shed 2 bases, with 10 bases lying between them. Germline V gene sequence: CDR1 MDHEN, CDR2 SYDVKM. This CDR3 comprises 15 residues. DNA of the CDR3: TGTGCCAGCAGTTTATTGACCACCCTCACAGATACGCAGTATTTT. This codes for CASSLLTTLTDTQYF.

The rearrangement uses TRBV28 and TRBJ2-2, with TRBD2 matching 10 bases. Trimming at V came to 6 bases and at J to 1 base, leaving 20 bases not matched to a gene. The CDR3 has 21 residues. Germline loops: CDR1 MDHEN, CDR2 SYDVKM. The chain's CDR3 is CASRAALQGPLAGWNTGELFF. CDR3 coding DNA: TGTGCCAGCAGGGCGGCCCTGCAGGGCCCACTAGCGGGGTGGAACACCGGGGAGCTGTTTTTT.

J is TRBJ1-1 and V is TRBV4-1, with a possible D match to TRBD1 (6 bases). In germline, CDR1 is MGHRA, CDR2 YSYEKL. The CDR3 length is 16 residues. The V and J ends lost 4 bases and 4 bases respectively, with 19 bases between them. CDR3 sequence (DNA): TGCGCCAGCAGCCTCCAGGGGTCAAAATTCAGCACTGAAGCTTTCTTT. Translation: CASSLQGSKFSTEAFF.

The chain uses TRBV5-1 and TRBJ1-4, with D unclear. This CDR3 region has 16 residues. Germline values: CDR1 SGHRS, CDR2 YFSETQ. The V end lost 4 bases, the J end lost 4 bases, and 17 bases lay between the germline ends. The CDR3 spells CASSPPVGQINEKLFF. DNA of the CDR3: TGCGCCAGCAGCCCGCCAGTTGGGCAGATTAATGAAAAACTGTTTTTT.

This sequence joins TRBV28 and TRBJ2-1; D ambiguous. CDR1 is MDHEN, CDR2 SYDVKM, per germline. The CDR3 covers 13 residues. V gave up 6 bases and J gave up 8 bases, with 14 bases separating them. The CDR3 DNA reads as TGTGCCAGCAGCCTCAAGCCTTTTTATGAGCAGTTCTTC. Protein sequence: CASSLKPFYEQFF.

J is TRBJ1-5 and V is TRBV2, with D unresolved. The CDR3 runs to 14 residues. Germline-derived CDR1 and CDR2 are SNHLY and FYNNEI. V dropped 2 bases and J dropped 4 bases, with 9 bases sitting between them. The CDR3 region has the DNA TGTGCCAGCAGTGAACAAGGTGATAATCAGCCCCAGCATTTT. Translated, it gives CASSEQGDNQPQHF. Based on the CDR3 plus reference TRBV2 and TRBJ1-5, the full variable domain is EPEVTQTPSHQVTQMGQEVILRCVPISNHLYFYWYRQILGQKVEFLVSFYNNEISEKSEIFDDQFSVERPDGSNFTLKIRSTKLEDSAMYFCASSEQGDNQPQHFGDGTRLSIL.

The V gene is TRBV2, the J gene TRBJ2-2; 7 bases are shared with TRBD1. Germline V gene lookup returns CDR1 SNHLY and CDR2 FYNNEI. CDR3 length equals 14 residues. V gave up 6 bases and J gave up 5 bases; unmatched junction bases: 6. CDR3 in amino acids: CASSRQGLTGELFF. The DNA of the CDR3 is TGTGCCAGCAGCCGACAGGGTCTAACCGGGGAGCTGTTTTTT. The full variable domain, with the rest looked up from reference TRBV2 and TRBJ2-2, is EPEVTQTPSHQVTQMGQEVILRCVPISNHLYFYWYRQILGQKVEFLVSFYNNEISEKSEIFDDQFSVERPDGSNFTLKIRSTKLEDSAMYFCASSRQGLTGELFFGEGSRLTVL.

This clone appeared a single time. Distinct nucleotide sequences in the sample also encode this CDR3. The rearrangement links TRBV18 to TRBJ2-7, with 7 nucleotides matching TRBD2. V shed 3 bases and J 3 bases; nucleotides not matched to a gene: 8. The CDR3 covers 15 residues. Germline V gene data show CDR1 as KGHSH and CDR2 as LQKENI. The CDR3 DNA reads TGTGCCAGCTCACCCCCGGGGGGTTGGGGCTACGAGCAGTACTTC. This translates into CASSPPGGWGYEQYF.

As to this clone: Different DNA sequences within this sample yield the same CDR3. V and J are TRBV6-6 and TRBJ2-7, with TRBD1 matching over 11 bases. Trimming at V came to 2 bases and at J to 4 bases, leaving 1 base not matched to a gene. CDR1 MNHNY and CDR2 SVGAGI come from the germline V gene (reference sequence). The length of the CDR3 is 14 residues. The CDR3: CASSYRDRGYEQYF. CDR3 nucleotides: TGTGCCAGCAGTTACCGGGACAGGGGGTACGAGCAGTACTTC.

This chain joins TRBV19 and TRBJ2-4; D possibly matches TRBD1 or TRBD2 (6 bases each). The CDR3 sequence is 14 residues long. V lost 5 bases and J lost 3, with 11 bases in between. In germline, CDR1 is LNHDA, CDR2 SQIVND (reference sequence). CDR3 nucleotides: TGTGCCAGTAGTTCGGGGGCGGTCAAAAACATTCAGTACTTC. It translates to CASSSGAVKNIQYF.

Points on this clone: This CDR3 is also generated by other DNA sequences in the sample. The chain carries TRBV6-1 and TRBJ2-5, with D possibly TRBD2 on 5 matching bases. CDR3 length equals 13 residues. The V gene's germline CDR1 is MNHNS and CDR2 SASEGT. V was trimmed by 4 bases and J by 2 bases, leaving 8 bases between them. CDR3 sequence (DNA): TGTGCCAGCAGTGGACTACTGCAAGAGACCCAGTACTTC. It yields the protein CASSGLLQETQYF.

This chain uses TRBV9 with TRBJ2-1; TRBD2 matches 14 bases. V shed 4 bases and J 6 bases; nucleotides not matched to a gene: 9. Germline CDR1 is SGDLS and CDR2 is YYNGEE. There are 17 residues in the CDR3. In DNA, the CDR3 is TGTGCCAGCAGCCGCGGGACTAGCGGGAGACTGGTCAATGAGCAGTTCTTC. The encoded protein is CASSRGTSGRLVNEQFF.

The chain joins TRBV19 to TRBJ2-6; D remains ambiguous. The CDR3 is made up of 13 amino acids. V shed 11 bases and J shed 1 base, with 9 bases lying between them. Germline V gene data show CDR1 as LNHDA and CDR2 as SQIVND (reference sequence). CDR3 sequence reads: CAGSVSGANVLTF. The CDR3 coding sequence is TGTGCCGGCAGTGTTTCTGGGGCCAACGTCCTGACTTTC.

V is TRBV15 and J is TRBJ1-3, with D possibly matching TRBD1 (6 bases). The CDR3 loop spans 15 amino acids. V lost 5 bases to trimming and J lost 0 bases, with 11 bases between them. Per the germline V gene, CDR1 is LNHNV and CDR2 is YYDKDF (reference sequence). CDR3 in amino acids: CATSPDSISGNTIYF. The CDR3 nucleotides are TGTGCCACCAGCCCGGACAGTATCTCTGGAAACACCATATATTTT.

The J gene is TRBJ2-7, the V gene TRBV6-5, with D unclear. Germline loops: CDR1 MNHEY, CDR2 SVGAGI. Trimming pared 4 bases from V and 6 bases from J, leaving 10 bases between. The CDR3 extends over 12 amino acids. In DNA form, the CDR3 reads TGTGCCAGCAGTTCCCTGGTTAGCGAGCAGTACTTC. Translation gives CASSSLVSEQYF.

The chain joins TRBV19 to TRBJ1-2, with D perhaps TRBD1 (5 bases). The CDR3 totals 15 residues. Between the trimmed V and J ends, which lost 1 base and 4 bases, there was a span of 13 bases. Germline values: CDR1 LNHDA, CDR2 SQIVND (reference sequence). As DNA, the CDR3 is TGTGCCAGTAGTATAGGAGGCAGCGGGACCTATGGCTACACCTTC. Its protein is CASSIGGSGTYGYTF.

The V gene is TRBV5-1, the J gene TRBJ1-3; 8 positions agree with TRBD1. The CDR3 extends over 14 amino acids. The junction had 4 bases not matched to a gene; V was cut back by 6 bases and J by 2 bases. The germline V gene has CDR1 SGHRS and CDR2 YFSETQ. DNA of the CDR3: TGCGCCAGCACCCTGACAGGGGCTGGAAACACCATATATTTT. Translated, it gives CASTLTGAGNTIYF.

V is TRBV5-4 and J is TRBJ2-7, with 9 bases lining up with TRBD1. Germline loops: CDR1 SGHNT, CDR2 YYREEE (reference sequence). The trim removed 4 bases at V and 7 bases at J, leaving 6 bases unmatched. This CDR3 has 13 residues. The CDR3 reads CASSRDRAREQYF. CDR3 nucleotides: TGTGCCAGCAGCCGGGACAGGGCGAGAGAGCAGTACTTC.

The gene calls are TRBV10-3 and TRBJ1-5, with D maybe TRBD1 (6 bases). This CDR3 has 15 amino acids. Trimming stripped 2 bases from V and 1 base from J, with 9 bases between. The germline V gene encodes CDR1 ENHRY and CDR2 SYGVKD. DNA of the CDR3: TGTGCCATCAGTGAGGACAGGTCAAGCAATCAGCCCCAGCATTTT. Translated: CAISEDRSSNQPQHF.

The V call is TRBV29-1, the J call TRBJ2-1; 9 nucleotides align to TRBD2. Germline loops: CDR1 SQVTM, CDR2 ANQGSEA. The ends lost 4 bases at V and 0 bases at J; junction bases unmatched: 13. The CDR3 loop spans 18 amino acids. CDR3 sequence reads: CSVVGPAGGPSSYNEQFF. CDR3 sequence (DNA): TGCAGCGTTGTTGGGCCAGCGGGAGGACCCAGCTCCTACAATGAGCAGTTCTTC.

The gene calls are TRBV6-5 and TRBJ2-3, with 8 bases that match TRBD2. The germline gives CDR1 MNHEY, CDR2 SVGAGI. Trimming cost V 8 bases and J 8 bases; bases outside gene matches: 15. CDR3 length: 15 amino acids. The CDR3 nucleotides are TGTGCCAGCTCCCCACGCACCGCGGGAGGCCTTACGCAGTATTTT. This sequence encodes CASSPRTAGGLTQYF.

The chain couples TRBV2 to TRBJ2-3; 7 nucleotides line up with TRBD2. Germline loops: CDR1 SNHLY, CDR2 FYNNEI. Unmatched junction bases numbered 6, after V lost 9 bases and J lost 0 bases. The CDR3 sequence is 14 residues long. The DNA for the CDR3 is TGTGCCAGTTCTTCAGCGGGGAGCACAGATACGCAGTATTTT. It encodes CASSSAGSTDTQYF.

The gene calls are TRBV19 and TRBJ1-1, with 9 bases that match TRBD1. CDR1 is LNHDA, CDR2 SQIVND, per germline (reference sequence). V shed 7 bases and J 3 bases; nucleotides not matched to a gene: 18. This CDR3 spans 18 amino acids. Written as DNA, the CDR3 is TGTGCCAGTAAAAGCGCCCGGGACAGGGTCCAGAGGGACACTGAAGCTTTCTTT. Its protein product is CASKSARDRVQRDTEAFF.

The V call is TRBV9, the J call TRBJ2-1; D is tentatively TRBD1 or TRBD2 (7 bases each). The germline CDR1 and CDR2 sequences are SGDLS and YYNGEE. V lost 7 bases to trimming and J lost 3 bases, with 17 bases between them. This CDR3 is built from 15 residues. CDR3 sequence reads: CASGRGLFGYNEQFF. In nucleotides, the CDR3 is TGTGCCAGCGGGAGGGGGCTATTTGGCTACAATGAGCAGTTCTTC.

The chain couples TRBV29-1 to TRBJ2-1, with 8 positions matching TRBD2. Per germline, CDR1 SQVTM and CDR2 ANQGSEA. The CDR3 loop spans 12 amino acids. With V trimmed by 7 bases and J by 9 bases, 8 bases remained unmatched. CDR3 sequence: CSAKGLVREQFF. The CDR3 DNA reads TGCAGCGCGAAGGGACTAGTTCGTGAGCAGTTCTTC.

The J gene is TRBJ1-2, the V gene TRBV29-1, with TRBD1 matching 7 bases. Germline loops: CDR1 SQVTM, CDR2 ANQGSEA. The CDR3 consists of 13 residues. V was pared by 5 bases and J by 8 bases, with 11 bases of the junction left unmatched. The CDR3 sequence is CSVYTGEKRGYTF. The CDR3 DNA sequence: TGCAGCGTTTATACAGGGGAAAAAAGAGGCTACACCTTC.

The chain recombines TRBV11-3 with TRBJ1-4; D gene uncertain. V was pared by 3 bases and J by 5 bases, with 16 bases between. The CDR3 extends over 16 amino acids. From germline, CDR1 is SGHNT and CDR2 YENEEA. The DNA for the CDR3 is TGTGCCAGCAGCTTTCCGGGTCCCGGGGTGAATGAAAAACTGTTTTTT. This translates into CASSFPGPGVNEKLFF.

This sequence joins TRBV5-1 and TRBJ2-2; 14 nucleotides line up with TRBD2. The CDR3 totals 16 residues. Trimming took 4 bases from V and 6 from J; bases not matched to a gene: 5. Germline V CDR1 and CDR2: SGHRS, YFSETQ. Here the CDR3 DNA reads TGCGCCAGCAGCGGCGGGACTAGCGGGAGTGCCGGGGAGCTGTTTTTT. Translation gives CASSGGTSGSAGELFF.

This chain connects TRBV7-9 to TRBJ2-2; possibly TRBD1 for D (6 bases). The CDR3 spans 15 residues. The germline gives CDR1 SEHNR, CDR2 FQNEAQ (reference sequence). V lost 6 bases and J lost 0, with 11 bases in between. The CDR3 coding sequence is TGTGCCAGCAGTCCGACAGGACCGAACACCGGGGAGCTGTTTTTT. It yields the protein CASSPTGPNTGELFF.

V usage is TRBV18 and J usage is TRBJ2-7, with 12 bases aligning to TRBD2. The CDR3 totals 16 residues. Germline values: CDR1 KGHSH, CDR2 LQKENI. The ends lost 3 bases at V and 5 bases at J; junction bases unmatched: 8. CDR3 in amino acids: CASSPIGLAGTDEQYF. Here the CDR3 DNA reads TGTGCCAGCTCACCGATAGGACTAGCGGGAACGGACGAGCAGTACTTC. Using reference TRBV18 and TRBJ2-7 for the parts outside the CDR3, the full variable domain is NAGVMQNPRHLVRRRGQEARLRCSPMKGHSHVYWYRQLPEEGLKFMVYLQKENIIDESGMPKERFSAEFPKEGPSILRIQQVVRGDSAAYFCASSPIGLAGTDEQYFGPGTRLTVT.

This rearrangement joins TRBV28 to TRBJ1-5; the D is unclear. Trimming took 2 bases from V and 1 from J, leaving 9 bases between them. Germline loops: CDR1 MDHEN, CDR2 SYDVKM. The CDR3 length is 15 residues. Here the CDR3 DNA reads TGTGCCAGCAGTTTAGTGTCGTTAAGCAATCAGCCCCAGCATTTT. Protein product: CASSLVSLSNQPQHF.